A selection of T cell receptor beta chains follows, all from one sample in a study of cytomegalovirus exposure and HLA in healthy donors. Sequencing was performed with immunoSEQ multiplex PCR; in TCRdb, only in-frame clones are kept and a portion is missing. Seen here are 150,000 to 180,000 clones, around 80% observed once, and the top ten hold 4%. The sequenced sample was PBMCs. The source is a woman in her thirties or forties in good health and CMV-seronegative. CDR3s include the opening cysteine and the closing phenylalanine or tryptophan. The D gene is left open where the match is weak. Clone size, where shown, is once, few, many, or a class for clones that have expanded.

. TRBJ2-3 . TRBV7-9 CASRSVEDTQYF TGTGCCAGCAGGTCGGTTGAGGATACGCAGTATTTT
. TRBJ2-7 once TRBV19 CASSIESHGASYEQYF TGTGCCAGTAGTATAGAGTCACATGGGGCCTCCTACGAGCAGTACTTC
TRBD2 TRBJ2-5 . TRBV6-6 CASSRRTSGIQETQYF TGTGCCAGCAGCCGAAGGACTAGCGGGATCCAAGAGACCCAGTACTTC
. TRBJ1-4 . TRBV6-5 CASSLTGATNEKLFF TGTGCCAGCAGTTTGACGGGAGCAACTAATGAAAAACTGTTTTTT
TRBD2 TRBJ2-2 . TRBV5-1 CASSDGLAGGKTGELFF TGCGCCAGCAGCGATGGACTAGCGGGAGGGAAAACCGGGGAGCTGTTTTTT
TRBD1 TRBJ1-2 . TRBV6-1 CASSEWTGKGYTF TGTGCCAGCAGTGAATGGACAGGGAAAGGCTACACCTTC
TRBD1 TRBJ1-1 . TRBV5-4 CASSFSWDRGTEAFF TGTGCCAGCAGCTTCTCTTGGGACAGGGGCACTGAAGCTTTCTTT
. TRBJ1-5 . TRBV4-1 CASSQGLTSNQPQHF TGCGCCAGCAGCCAAGGCCTGACAAGCAATCAGCCCCAGCATTTT
TRBD1 TRBJ2-1 . TRBV19 CASSTPGQGFGQEQFF TGTGCCAGTAGTACTCCGGGACAGGGCTTCGGCCAAGAGCAGTTCTTC
TRBD1 TRBJ2-7 . TRBV10-1 CASSESTATGDPYEQYF TGCGCCAGCAGTGAGTCGACTGCCACAGGGGATCCCTACGAGCAGTACTTC
TRBD2 TRBJ2-1 . TRBV5-1 CASSSGLAGGDEQFF TGCGCCAGCAGTTCTGGACTAGCGGGGGGGGATGAGCAGTTCTTC
. TRBJ1-2 . TRBV13 CASRGREMNYGYTF TGTGCCAGCAGGGGGCGCGAGATGAACTATGGCTACACCTTC
. TRBJ2-2 few TRBV27 CASSLWAGATGELFF TGTGCCAGCAGTTTATGGGCAGGGGCCACCGGGGAGCTGTTTTTT
TRBD2 TRBJ2-7 . TRBV5-4 CASSHSGKSEQYF TGTGCCAGCAGCCATAGCGGGAAGTCCGAGCAGTACTTC
. TRBJ1-5 . TRBV19 CASSTRGDQPQHF TGTGCCAGTAGTACCAGGGGCGATCAGCCCCAGCATTTT
. TRBJ1-2 . TRBV29-1 CSVQTGNYGYTF TGCAGCGTGCAGACAGGAAACTATGGCTACACCTTC
TRBD2 TRBJ2-1 . TRBV27 CASSLGRGRGANEQFF TGTGCCAGCAGTTTGGGGAGGGGACGCGGGGCCAATGAGCAGTTCTTC
TRBD1 TRBJ2-7 . TRBV29-1 CSVAGGVDYEQYF TGCAGCGTTGCAGGGGGAGTGGACTACGAGCAGTACTTC
TRBD1 TRBJ2-6 few TRBV14 CASSQRQGAYSGANVLTF TGTGCCAGCAGCCAAAGACAGGGGGCTTACTCTGGGGCCAACGTCCTGACTTTC
TRBD2 TRBJ2-5 . TRBV19 CASSIGTSGRADETQYF TGTGCCAGTAGTATCGGGACTAGCGGGAGGGCCGATGAGACCCAGTACTTC
. TRBJ2-1 . TRBV5-6 CASSFSSVAHNEQFF TGTGCCAGCAGCTTCTCGAGCGTGGCTCACAATGAGCAGTTCTTC
. TRBJ1-1 . TRBV10-2 CASSEGGLNTEAFF TGCGCCAGCAGTGAGGGGGGCCTGAACACTGAAGCTTTCTTT
TRBD2 TRBJ2-7 . TRBV9 CASSVAASGGYYEQYF TGTGCCAGCAGCGTAGCTGCTAGCGGGGGATACTACGAGCAGTACTTC
TRBD1 TRBJ2-1 . TRBV19 CASSAGTGPGNEQFF TGTGCCAGTAGTGCAGGGACAGGGCCAGGGAATGAGCAGTTCTTC
. TRBJ1-1 few TRBV25-1 CASSEDDRWNTEAFF TGTGCCAGCAGTGAAGACGACAGGTGGAACACTGAAGCTTTCTTT